This T cell receptor beta chain was recorded in a study of metastatic and nonmetastatic thyroid tumors. Study in general: Samples came from malignant and benign thyroid patients, and repertoires were compared across blood and tumor or nodule tissue.

Note on this clone: No antigen is known for it.

Nobody among the patients had been given any treatment before thyroid surgery. Study results and limitations: Malignant tumors reportedly showed significantly higher TCR beta diversity than benign nodules in both blood and tumor.

The CDR3 has 14 amino acids. The germline gives CDR1 DFQATT, CDR2 SNEGSKA (reference sequence). The V segment lost 2 bases and the J segment 9 bases; nucleotides outside the gene matches: 6. Original data processing: Using the CDR3 differences seen across clinicopathological groups, the authors built a distant-metastasis classifier for papillary thyroid cancer, which was meant to discriminate distant-metastatic patients. TCRdb re-called the PCR reads via MiXCR. TCRdb, not the authors, supplied the V and J calls. This sample has about 15,000 clones, with approximately 20% found just once. This chain joins TRBV20-1 and TRBJ1-6, with TRBD1 identical over 8 bases. The specimen sequenced was tumor tissue. This clonotype was obtained from a female donor with papillary thyroid cancer or a benign thyroid nodule (not recorded which). Some clones in this sample may be carry-over from other donors' samples. The CDR3 DNA reads as TGCAGTGCTAGATCCCGGACAGGGAGTTCACCCCTCCACTTT. It codes for CSARSRTGSSPLHF.